This T cell receptor (beta chain) comes out of a study of blood T cell repertoires in COVID-19. Study as a whole: The United States, Italy and Spain supplied acute and convalescent COVID-19 samples. Sample material is recorded as cDNA or gDNA derived from T cells, B-cell-depleted T cells, or PBMCs.

As processed by the authors: Using reference gene primer amplification, nucleated cell counts were estimated. Here immunoSEQ multiplex PCR was the method, and the copy in TCRdb shows in-frame clones only, minus some. The V and J calls and the clone size are those of that table, but D and trimming were determined from the DNA. The sample shows some 250,000 clones, about four fifths of them seen only once. CDR1 is MDHEN and CDR2 is SYDVKM in the germline V gene. Deletions cut 1 base from V and 5 bases from J, with 20 bases between. The CDR3 runs to 17 residues. What was sequenced was peripheral blood. The clonotype originates from a woman in her late teens or twenties with acute or convalescent COVID-19. The chain recombines TRBV28 with TRBJ2-5, with a possible D match to TRBD2 (7 bases). This chain's CDR3 is CASSLSVAGARGETQYF. In DNA, the CDR3 is TGTGCCAGCAGTTTATCAGTTGCGGGGGCCCGGGGCGAGACCCAGTACTTC.